Listed below are T cell receptor beta chains from one sample, sequenced in a study of CD8 T cells in ankylosing spondylitis. MiXCR, applied by TCRdb to the 5' RACE reads, yields one record per CDR3 protein. This table has roughly 700,000 distinct CDR3 sequences, 15% to 20% appearing once. Sequenced input: blood, either unsorted or a sorted T cell fraction (not recorded which). Receptors were obtained from a male donor with ankylosing spondylitis. The CDR3 runs from the conserved cysteine through the conserved F or W. Each record gives: D gene, J gene, clone size, V gene, CDR3 protein, CDR3 DNA. The D gene is left open where the match is weak. Clone size is not always given. Where it is, it says once, few, many or a class for expanded clones.

>NA|TRBJ1-2|NA|TRBV20-1
CSALTRPDYGYTF
TGCAGTGCCCTGACAAGGCCTGACTATGGCTACACCTTC
>NA|TRBJ1-5|NA|TRBV27
CASSPYTGNQPQHF
TGTGCCAGCAGTCCCTACACGGGCAATCAGCCCCAGCATTTT
>NA|TRBJ2-7|NA|TRBV6-6
CASSGTFSYEQYF
TGTGCCAGCAGCGGGACATTCTCCTACGAGCAGTACTTC
>NA|TRBJ2-5|NA|TRBV12-3/TRBV12-4
CASSFTQTQYF
TGTGCCAGCAGTTTTACTCAGACCCAGTACTTC
>TRBD2|TRBJ2-1|NA|TRBV20-1
CSARGEGGPSNEQFF
TGCAGTGCTAGGGGGGAGGGAGGGCCCTCCAATGAGCAGTTCTTC
>TRBD2|TRBJ2-1|NA|TRBV20-1
CSATPPGTSGGEQFF
TGCAGTGCTACCCCCCCCGGGACTAGCGGGGGAGAGCAGTTCTTC
>NA|TRBJ2-3|few|TRBV12-3/TRBV12-4
CASSLSAGALTDTQYF
TGTGCCAGCAGTTTGTCGGCAGGGGCCCTCACAGATACGCAGTATTTT
>TRBD1|TRBJ2-3|few|TRBV7-6
CASSSLTGARSDTQYF
TGTGCCAGCAGCTCGCTGACAGGGGCAAGGTCAGATACGCAGTATTTT
>TRBD1|TRBJ1-5|NA|TRBV28
CASYRQGSNQPQHF
TGTGCCAGCTACAGACAGGGGAGCAATCAGCCCCAGCATTTT
>NA|TRBJ2-2|NA|TRBV5-1
CASSLDPGANTGELFF
TGCGCCAGCAGCTTGGATCCGGGAGCGAACACCGGGGAGCTGTTTTTT
>TRBD1|TRBJ2-1|NA|TRBV7-2
CASSSDRALHNEQFF
TGTGCCAGCAGCTCGGACAGGGCGTTACACAATGAGCAGTTCTTC
>TRBD1|TRBJ1-1|many|TRBV27
CASSSDRGKVPEAFF
TGTGCCAGCAGTTCGGACAGGGGGAAGGTCCCTGAAGCTTTCTTT
>NA|TRBJ1-2|few|TRBV12-3/TRBV12-4
CASSLSGGTIHYTF
TGTGCCAGCAGTTTATCGGGGGGAACAATCCACTACACCTTC
>NA|TRBJ2-1|few|TRBV4-3
CASSHLLWGNEQFF
TGCGCCAGCAGCCACCTTCTCTGGGGGAATGAGCAGTTCTTC
>TRBD2|TRBJ2-3|NA|TRBV2
CASSEYGTSGRTDTQYF
TGTGCCAGCAGTGAATACGGGACTAGCGGGAGGACAGATACGCAGTATTTT
>NA|TRBJ1-5|NA|TRBV12-3/TRBV12-4
CACSLAITGRGWQPQHF
TGTGCCTGCAGTTTAGCGATTACAGGGAGAGGATGGCAGCCCCAGCATTTT
>NA|TRBJ2-4|few|TRBV3-1
CASSRGSSLAKNIQYF
TGTGCCAGCAGCCGAGGCAGTTCGTTAGCCAAAAACATTCAGTACTTC
>TRBD1|TRBJ1-5|few|TRBV4-2
CASSQDQAAGGGYSNQPQHF
TGTGCCAGCAGCCAAGATCAAGCGGCAGGGGGCGGGTATAGCAATCAGCCCCAGCATTTT
>NA|TRBJ2-5|NA|TRBV5-1
CASSSHSDYQETQYF
TGCGCCAGCAGCTCCCATAGCGACTACCAAGAGACCCAGTACTTC
>NA|TRBJ2-5|NA|TRBV4-1
CASSQASSGTGTQYF
TGCGCCAGCAGCCAAGCGTCTAGCGGGACAGGGACCCAGTACTTC
>NA|TRBJ1-5|many|TRBV28
CASRPGHLTQPQHF
TGTGCCAGCAGACCGGGACACCTGACTCAGCCCCAGCATTTT
>TRBD1|TRBJ2-1|few|TRBV4-2
CASSQRPGTGNEQFF
TGTGCCAGCAGCCAACGTCCCGGGACAGGGAATGAGCAGTTCTTC
>TRBD1|TRBJ1-1|few|TRBV6-2/TRBV6-3
CASKLARQGFGTEAFF
TGTGCCAGCAAGCTAGCCAGACAGGGGTTCGGCACTGAAGCTTTCTTT
>NA|TRBJ2-7|few|TRBV10-3
CAISGTTPYEQYF
TGTGCCATCTCTGGGACCACACCCTACGAGCAGTACTTC
>TRBD1|TRBJ2-7|NA|TRBV12-3/TRBV12-4
CASSSGQGLYEQYF
TGTGCCAGCAGCTCCGGACAGGGACTCTACGAGCAGTACTTC
>NA|TRBJ1-1|many|TRBV12-3/TRBV12-4
CASSPRRGNTEAFF
TGTGCCAGCAGTCCCAGGAGAGGGAACACTGAAGCTTTCTTT
>NA|TRBJ1-3|NA|TRBV5-1
CASSSETGSGNTIYF
TGCGCCAGCAGCTCTGAGACAGGTTCTGGAAACACCATATATTTT
>NA|TRBJ2-3|many|TRBV6-4
CASSDSRGADTQYF
TGTGCCAGCAGTGACTCGAGGGGGGCAGATACGCAGTATTTT
>NA|TRBJ2-1|NA|TRBV5-6
CASSLGQNGNEQFF
TGTGCCAGCAGCTTGGGTCAAAACGGCAATGAGCAGTTCTTC
>TRBD1|TRBJ1-1|few|TRBV18
CASSPRQGDNTEAFF
TGTGCCAGCTCACCTCGACAGGGGGATAACACTGAAGCTTTCTTT
>NA|TRBJ1-1|few|TRBV7-9
CASSQGTPTEAFF
TGTGCCAGCAGTCAAGGCACCCCCACTGAAGCTTTCTTT
>NA|TRBJ2-4|NA|TRBV20-1
CSARDPNRAKNIQYF
TGCAGTGCTAGAGACCCCAATAGAGCCAAAAACATTCAGTACTTC
>NA|TRBJ1-3|NA|TRBV28
CASMGLYGNTIYF
TGTGCCAGCATGGGGCTCTATGGAAACACCATATATTTT
>TRBD2|TRBJ2-1|NA|TRBV4-1
CASSQNSALAGDGNEQFF
TGCGCCAGCAGCCAAAACTCGGCCTTAGCGGGGGACGGTAATGAGCAGTTCTTC
>NA|TRBJ1-1|NA|TRBV7-9
CASSLTAGGAGTEAFF
TGTGCCAGCAGCCTAACCGCGGGGGGGGCTGGCACTGAAGCTTTCTTT
>NA|TRBJ2-2|NA|TRBV25-1
CASSREFYTGELFF
TGTGCCAGCAGCCGGGAATTTTACACCGGGGAGCTGTTTTTT
>NA|TRBJ1-4|NA|TRBV12-3/TRBV12-4
CASSLRGVNEKLFF
TGTGCCAGCAGCCTCAGGGGAGTGAATGAAAAACTGTTTTTT
>TRBD2|TRBJ2-1|NA|TRBV4-1
CASSPGLAVNEQFF
TGCGCCAGCAGCCCGGGACTAGCGGTGAATGAGCAGTTCTTC
>NA|TRBJ2-7|NA|TRBV4-1
CASSQDYGYEQYF
TGCGCCAGCAGCCAAGATTACGGCTACGAGCAGTACTTC
>NA|TRBJ2-1|NA|TRBV6-4
CASSENGLSYNEQFF
TGTGCCAGCAGTGAAAATGGGCTCTCCTACAATGAGCAGTTCTTC
>TRBD1|TRBJ1-1|NA|TRBV7-8
CASSLGQGGSFF
TGTGCCAGCAGCTTAGGGCAGGGGGGTTCTTTCTTT
>NA|TRBJ1-5|NA|TRBV3-1
CASSHGDQPQHF
TGTGCCAGCAGCCATGGGGATCAGCCCCAGCATTTT
>NA|TRBJ1-4|many|TRBV10-3
CAISEDREKLFF
TGTGCCATCAGTGAGGACAGGGAAAAACTGTTTTTT
>TRBD2|TRBJ2-2|few|TRBV2
CASSGLAGGFTGELFF
TGTGCCAGCAGTGGGTTAGCGGGAGGGTTCACCGGGGAGCTGTTTTTT
>NA|TRBJ1-1|many|TRBV29-1
CSVVTGIEAFF
TGCAGCGTTGTTACGGGGATTGAAGCTTTCTTT
>NA|TRBJ2-7|NA|TRBV5-1
CASSVMGGSYEQYF
TGCGCCAGCAGCGTAATGGGGGGCTCCTACGAGCAGTACTTC
>NA|TRBJ1-2|NA|TRBV6-1
CASNALRAFDYGYTF
TGTGCCAGCAACGCTTTACGGGCCTTCGACTATGGCTACACCTTC
>TRBD1|TRBJ1-1|NA|TRBV30
CAWRPPRQGNTEAFF
TGTGCCTGGAGACCTCCGAGACAGGGGAACACTGAAGCTTTCTTT
>TRBD1|TRBJ1-3|few|TRBV12-3/TRBV12-4
CASSKQGVSSGNTIYF
TGTGCCAGCAGTAAGCAGGGGGTTTCTTCTGGAAACACCATATATTTT
>NA|TRBJ2-7|few|TRBV24-1
CATSSSNGEQYF
TGTGCCACCAGTTCCAGTAATGGCGAGCAGTACTTC
>NA|TRBJ2-6|NA|TRBV12-3/TRBV12-4
CASMGPGRFHSGANVLTF
TGTGCCAGCATGGGGCCCGGTAGGTTCCACTCTGGGGCCAACGTCCTGACTTTC
>NA|TRBJ1-3|NA|TRBV5-1
CASSLEGPSHSGNTIYF
TGCGCCAGCAGCTTGGAAGGCCCAAGCCACTCTGGAAACACCATATATTTT
>TRBD1|TRBJ1-1|few|TRBV12-3/TRBV12-4
CASSDGWDSGSTEAFF
TGTGCCAGCAGTGACGGGTGGGACAGCGGGAGCACTGAAGCTTTCTTT
>TRBD1|TRBJ1-4|many|TRBV24-1
CATSETGGNEKLFF
TGTGCCACCAGCGAGACAGGGGGCAATGAAAAACTGTTTTTT
>NA|TRBJ2-1|NA|TRBV6-2/TRBV6-3
CASSYSGGRRSNEQFF
TGTGCCAGCAGTTACTCGGGCGGAAGGAGGTCCAATGAGCAGTTCTTC
>NA|TRBJ2-7|NA|TRBV12-3/TRBV12-4
CASSYPPSYEQYF
TGTGCCAGCAGTTACCCTCCATCCTACGAGCAGTACTTC
>TRBD2|TRBJ2-7|NA|TRBV10-3
CAIRTAGVPEQYF
TGTGCCATCCGCACGGCGGGAGTCCCCGAGCAGTACTTC